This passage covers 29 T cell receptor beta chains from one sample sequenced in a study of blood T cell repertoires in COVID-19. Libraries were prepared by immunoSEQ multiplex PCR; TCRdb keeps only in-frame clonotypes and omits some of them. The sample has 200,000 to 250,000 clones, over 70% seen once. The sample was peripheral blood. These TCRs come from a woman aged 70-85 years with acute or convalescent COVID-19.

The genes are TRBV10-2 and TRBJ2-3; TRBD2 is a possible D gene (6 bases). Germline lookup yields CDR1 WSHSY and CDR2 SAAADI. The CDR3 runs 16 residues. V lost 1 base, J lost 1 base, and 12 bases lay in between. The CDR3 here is CASSEFASGRTDTQYF. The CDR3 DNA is TGCGCCAGCAGTGAGTTCGCGAGCGGGCGCACAGATACGCAGTATTTT.

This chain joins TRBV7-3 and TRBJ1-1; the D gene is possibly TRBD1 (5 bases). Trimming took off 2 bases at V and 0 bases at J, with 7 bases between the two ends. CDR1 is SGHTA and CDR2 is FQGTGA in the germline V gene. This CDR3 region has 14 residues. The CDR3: CASSLSGVNTEAFF. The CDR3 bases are TGTGCCAGCAGCTTATCGGGGGTGAACACTGAAGCTTTCTTT. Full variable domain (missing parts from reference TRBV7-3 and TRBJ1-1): GAGVSQTPSNKVTEKGKYVELRCDPISGHTALYWYRQSLGQGPEFLIYFQGTGAADDSGLPNDRFFAVRPEGSVSTLKIQRTERGDSAVYLCASSLSGVNTEAFFGQGTRLTVV.

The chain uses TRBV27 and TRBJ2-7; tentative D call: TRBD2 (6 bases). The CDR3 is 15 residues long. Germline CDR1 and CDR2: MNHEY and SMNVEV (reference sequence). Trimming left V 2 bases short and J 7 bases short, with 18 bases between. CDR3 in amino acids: CASSLISSALGEQYF. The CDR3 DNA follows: TGTGCCAGCAGTTTAATCTCTAGCGCCCTCGGGGAGCAGTACTTC.

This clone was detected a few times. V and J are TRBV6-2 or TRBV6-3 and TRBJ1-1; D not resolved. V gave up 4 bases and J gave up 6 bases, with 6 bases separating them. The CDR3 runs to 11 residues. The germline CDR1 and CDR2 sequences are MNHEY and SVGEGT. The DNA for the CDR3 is TGTGCCAGCAGTTCGTTTTCTGAAGCTTTCTTT. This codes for CASSSFSEAFF.

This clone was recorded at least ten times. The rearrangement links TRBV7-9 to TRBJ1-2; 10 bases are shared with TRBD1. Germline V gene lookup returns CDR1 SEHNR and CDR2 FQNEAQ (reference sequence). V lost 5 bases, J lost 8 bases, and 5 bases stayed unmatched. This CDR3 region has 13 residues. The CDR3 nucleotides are TGTGCCAGCAGCCCGACAGGGGGCAAGGGCTACACCTTC. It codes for CASSPTGGKGYTF.

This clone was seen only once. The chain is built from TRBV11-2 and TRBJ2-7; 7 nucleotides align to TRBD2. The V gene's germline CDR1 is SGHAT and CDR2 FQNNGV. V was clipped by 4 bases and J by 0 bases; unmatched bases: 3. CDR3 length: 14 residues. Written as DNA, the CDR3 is TGTGCCAGCAGCTCGGGAGGAGTCTCCTACGAGCAGTACTTC. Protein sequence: CASSSGGVSYEQYF.

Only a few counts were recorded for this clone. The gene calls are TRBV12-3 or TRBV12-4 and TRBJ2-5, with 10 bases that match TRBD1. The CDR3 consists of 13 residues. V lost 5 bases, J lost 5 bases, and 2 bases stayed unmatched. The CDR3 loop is CASSRDRGETQYF. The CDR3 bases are TGTGCCAGCAGTAGGGACAGGGGTGAGACCCAGTACTTC.

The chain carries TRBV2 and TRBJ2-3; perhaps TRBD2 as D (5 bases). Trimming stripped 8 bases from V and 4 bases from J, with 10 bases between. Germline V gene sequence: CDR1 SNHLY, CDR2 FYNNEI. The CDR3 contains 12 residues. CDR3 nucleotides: TGTGCCAGCTCCCCCGGGGCAGATACGCAGTATTTT. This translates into CASSPGADTQYF.

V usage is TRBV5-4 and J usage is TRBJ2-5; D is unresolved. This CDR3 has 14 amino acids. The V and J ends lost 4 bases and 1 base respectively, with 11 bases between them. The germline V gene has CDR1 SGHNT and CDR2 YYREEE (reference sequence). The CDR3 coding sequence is TGTGCCAGCAGCCGCCTGCGGTCCCAAGAGACCCAGTACTTC. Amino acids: CASSRLRSQETQYF.

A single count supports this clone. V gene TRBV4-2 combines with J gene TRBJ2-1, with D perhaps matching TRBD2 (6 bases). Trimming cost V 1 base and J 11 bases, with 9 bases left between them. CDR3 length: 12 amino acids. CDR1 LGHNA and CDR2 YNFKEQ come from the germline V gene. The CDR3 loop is CASSQAGVKQFF. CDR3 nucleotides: TGTGCCAGCAGCCAAGCGGGGGTCAAGCAGTTCTTC.

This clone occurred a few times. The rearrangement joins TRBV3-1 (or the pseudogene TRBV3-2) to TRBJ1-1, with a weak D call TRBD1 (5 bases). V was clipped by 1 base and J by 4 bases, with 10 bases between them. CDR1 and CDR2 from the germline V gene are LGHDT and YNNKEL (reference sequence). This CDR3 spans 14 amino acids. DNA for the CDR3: TGTGCCAGCAGCCAAGTAGCGGGGCGCACTGAAGCTTTCTTT. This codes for CASSQVAGRTEAFF.

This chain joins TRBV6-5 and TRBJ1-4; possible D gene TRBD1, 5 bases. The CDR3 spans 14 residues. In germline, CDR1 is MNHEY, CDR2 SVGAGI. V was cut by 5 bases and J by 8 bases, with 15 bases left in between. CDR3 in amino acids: CASSPTSRVEKLFF. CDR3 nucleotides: TGTGCCAGCAGTCCCACCAGCAGGGTCGAAAAACTGTTTTTT.

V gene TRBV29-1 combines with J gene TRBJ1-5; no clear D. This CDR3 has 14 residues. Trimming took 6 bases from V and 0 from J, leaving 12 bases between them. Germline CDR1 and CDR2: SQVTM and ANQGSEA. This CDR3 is CSVALETSNQPQHF. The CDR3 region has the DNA TGCAGCGTAGCCTTGGAGACTAGCAATCAGCCCCAGCATTTT.

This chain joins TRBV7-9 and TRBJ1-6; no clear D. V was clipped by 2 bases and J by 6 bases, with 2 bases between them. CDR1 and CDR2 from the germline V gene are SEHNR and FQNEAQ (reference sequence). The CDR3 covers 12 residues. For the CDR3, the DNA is TGTGCCAGCAGCTTACTTAATTCACCCCTCCACTTT. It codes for CASSLLNSPLHF.

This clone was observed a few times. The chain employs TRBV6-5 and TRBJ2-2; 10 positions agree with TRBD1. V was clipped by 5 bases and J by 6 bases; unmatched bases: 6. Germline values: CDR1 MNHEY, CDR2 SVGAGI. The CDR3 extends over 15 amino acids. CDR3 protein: CASSKPGQGPGELFF. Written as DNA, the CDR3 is TGTGCCAGCAGTAAACCGGGACAGGGGCCCGGGGAGCTGTTTTTT.

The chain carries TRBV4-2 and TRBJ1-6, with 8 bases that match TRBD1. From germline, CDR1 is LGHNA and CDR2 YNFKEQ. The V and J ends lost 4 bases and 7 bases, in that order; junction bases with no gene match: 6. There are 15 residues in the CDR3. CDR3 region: CASSLTQGENSPLHF. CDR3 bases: TGTGCCAGCAGCCTCACACAGGGGGAAAATTCACCCCTCCACTTT.

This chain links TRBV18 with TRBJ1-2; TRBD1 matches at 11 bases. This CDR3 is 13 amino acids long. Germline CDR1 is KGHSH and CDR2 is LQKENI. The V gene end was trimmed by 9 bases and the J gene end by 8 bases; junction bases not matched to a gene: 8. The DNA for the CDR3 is TGTGCCAGTGGGGACAGGGGGAAATTCGGCTACACCTTC. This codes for CASGDRGKFGYTF.

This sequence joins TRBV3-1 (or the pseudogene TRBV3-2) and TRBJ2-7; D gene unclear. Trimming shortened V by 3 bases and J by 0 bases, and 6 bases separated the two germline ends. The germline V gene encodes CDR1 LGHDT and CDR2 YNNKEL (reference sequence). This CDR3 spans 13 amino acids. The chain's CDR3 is CASSHSSSYEQYF. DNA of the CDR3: TGTGCCAGCAGCCACTCTAGCTCCTACGAGCAGTACTTC.

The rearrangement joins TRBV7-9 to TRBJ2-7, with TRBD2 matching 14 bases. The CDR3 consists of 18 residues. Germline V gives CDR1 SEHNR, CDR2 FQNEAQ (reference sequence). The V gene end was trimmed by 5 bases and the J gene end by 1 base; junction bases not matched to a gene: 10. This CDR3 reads CASSLALGTSGSSYEQYF. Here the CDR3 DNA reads TGTGCCAGCAGCCTCGCCTTAGGGACTAGCGGGAGTTCCTACGAGCAGTACTTC.

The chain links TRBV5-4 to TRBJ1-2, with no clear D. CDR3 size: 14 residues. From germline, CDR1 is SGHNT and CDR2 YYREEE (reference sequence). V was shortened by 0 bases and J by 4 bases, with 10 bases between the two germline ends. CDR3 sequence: CASSLGGSPYGYTF. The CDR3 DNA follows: TGTGCCAGCAGCTTGGGCGGGAGTCCCTATGGCTACACCTTC.

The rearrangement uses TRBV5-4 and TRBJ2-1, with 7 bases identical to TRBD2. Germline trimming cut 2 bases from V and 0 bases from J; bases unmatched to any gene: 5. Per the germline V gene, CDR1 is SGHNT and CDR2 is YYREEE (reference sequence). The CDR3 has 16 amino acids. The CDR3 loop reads CASSFPRGGSYNEQFF. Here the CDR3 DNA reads TGTGCCAGCAGCTTCCCTCGCGGGGGCTCCTACAATGAGCAGTTCTTC.

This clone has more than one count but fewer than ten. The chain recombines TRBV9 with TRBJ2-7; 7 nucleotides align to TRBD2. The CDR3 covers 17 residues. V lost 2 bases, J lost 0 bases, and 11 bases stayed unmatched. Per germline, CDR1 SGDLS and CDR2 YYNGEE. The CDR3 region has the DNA TGTGCCAGCAGCGTCGCGGGGGTAGCGCCGAGCTCCTACGAGCAGTACTTC. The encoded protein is CASSVAGVAPSSYEQYF.

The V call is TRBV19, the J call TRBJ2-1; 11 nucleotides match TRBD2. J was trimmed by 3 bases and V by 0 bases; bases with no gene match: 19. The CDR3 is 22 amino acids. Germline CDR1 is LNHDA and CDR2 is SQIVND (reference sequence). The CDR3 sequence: CASSIDPVGLAGGLGFYNEQFF. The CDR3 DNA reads TGTGCCAGTAGTATAGATCCCGTTGGATTAGCGGGAGGGCTGGGGTTCTACAATGAGCAGTTCTTC.

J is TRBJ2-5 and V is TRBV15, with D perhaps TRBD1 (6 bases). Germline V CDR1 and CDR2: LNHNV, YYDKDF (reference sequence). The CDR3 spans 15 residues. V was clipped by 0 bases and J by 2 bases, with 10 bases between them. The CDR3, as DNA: TGTGCCACCAGCAGAGATGCAGGGGCTCAAGAGACCCAGTACTTC. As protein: CATSRDAGAQETQYF.

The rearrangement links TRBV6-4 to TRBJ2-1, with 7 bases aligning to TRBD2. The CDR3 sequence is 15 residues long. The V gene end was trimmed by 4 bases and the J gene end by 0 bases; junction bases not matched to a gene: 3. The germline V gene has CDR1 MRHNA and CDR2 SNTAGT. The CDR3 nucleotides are TGTGCCAGCAGTGCTCGCGGGAGCTCCTACAATGAGCAGTTCTTC. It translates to CASSARGSSYNEQFF.

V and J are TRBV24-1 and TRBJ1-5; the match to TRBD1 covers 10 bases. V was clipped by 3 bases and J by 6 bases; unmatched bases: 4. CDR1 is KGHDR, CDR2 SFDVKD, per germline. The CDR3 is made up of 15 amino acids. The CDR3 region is CATSDPGQGTQPQHF. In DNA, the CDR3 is TGTGCCACCAGTGATCCGGGACAGGGGACTCAGCCCCAGCATTTT.

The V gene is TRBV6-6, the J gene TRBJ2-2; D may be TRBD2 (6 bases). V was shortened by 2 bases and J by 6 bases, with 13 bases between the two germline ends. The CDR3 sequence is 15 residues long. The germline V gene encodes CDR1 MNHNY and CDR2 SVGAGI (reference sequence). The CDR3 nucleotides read TGTGCCAGCAGTTACGGGGAGGCTAGTCCCGGGGAGCTGTTTTTT. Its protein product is CASSYGEASPGELFF.

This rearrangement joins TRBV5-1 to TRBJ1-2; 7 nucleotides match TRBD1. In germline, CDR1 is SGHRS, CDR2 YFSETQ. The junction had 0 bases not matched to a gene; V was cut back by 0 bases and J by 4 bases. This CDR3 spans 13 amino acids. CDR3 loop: CASSLAGGYGYTF. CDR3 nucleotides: TGCGCCAGCAGCTTGGCAGGGGGCTATGGCTACACCTTC. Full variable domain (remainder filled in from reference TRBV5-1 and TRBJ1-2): KAGVTQTPRYLIKTRGQQVTLSCSPISGHRSVSWYQQTPGQGLQFLFEYFSETQRNKGNFPGRFSGRQFSNSRSEMNVSTLELGDSALYLCASSLAGGYGYTFGSGTRLTVV.

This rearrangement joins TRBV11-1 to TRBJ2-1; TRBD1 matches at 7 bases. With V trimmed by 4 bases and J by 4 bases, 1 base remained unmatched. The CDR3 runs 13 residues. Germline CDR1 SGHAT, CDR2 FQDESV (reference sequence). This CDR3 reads CASSWGQYNEQFF. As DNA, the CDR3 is TGTGCCAGCAGCTGGGGACAGTACAATGAGCAGTTCTTC. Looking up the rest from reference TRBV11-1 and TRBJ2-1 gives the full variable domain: EAEVAQSPRYKITEKSQAVAFWCDPISGHATLYWYRQILGQGPELLVQFQDESVVDDSQLPKDRFSAERLKGVDSTLKIQPAELGDSAMYLCASSWGQYNEQFFGPGTRLTVL.